The T cell receptor beta chain under discussion was sequenced for a study of blood T cell repertoires in COVID-19. Overall study: Acute and convalescent COVID-19 samples came from the United States, Italy and Spain. T cells, B-cell-depleted T cells, or PBMCs provided the cDNA or gDNA that served as material.

Trimming at V came to 5 bases and at J to 6 bases, leaving 6 bases not matched to a gene. This CDR3 spans 15 amino acids. CDR1 and CDR2 from the germline V gene are SEHNR and FQNEAQ (reference sequence). Original handling: For nucleated cells, counts were estimated from reference gene primer amplification. Assay: immunoSEQ multiplex PCR; the TCRdb copy retains only in-frame clones and omits some. V, J and clone size are those of that table, while D and trimming were read from the DNA. The sample contains 270,000 or so clones, under 90% of which appear only once. This chain uses TRBV7-9 with TRBJ2-1; 11 bases are a match to TRBD2. This receptor was obtained from a human donor in a cohort sampled during active COVID-19. The sample comprised peripheral blood. The CDR3 DNA is TGTGCCAGCAGCCCGAGAGGACTAGCGGGCAATGAGCAGTTCTTC. Its protein product is CASSPRGLAGNEQFF.